The entry that follows covers one T cell receptor (beta chain) sequence. These data come from a study of blood T cell repertoires in COVID-19. Study summary: T cells, B-cell-depleted T cells, or PBMCs provided the cDNA or gDNA that served as material.

From germline, CDR1 is SGHDT and CDR2 YYEEEE. This CDR3 is 15 amino acids long. The ends were cut back, 6 bases at V and 2 bases at J, with 12 bases in the middle. Repertoires were generated with immunoSEQ multiplex PCR, while TCRdb's copy carries only in-frame clones and drops some. Here the sample spans around 370,000 clones, about 90% being singletons. This receptor was obtained from a woman under 30 who had recovered from COVID-19. Sequenced input: peripheral blood. This chain links TRBV5-6 with TRBJ2-6; D may be TRBD2 (5 bases). The CDR3 spells CASTSGRAGANVLTF. The CDR3 DNA follows: TGTGCCAGCACCTCGGGAAGGGCTGGGGCCAACGTCCTGACTTTC. Supplemented by reference TRBV5-6 and TRBJ2-6, the full variable domain reads DAGVTQSPTHLIKTRGQQVTLRCSPKSGHDTVSWYQQALGQGPQFIFQYYEEEERQRGNFPDRFSGHQFPNYSSELNVNALLLGDSALYLCASTSGRAGANVLTFGAGSRLTVL.